These 30 T cell receptor beta chains share one sample of origin, sequenced in a study of T cells in Graves' hyperthyroidism and ophthalmopathy. Researchers amplified the TCR beta CDR3 regions from RNA transcripts. The study used the HTBI primer set for a first-round RT-PCR of the TCR CDR3. TCRdb re-called the multiplex PCR reads with MiXCR, one entry per CDR3 protein. The sample consists of around 250,000 distinct CDR3 sequences, approximately 25% of them appearing once. The sample comprised blood. The origin of the receptors is a woman aged 40-49 years with Graves' ophthalmopathy.

This chain connects TRBV15 to TRBJ2-7; 7 positions agree with TRBD2. From germline, CDR1 is LNHNV and CDR2 YYDKDF (reference sequence). Trimming took 10 bases from V and 3 from J; bases not matched to a gene: 6. The CDR3 loop spans 12 amino acids. The CDR3: CASARDYYEQYF. The CDR3 DNA sequence: TGTGCCAGCGCGAGGGACTACTACGAGCAGTACTTC.

This clonotype was observed many times. V usage is TRBV6-5 and J usage is TRBJ2-7; D might be TRBD1 or TRBD2, each matching 5 bases. Trimming pared 5 bases from V and 3 bases from J, leaving 17 bases between. CDR3 length: 15 amino acids. Germline values: CDR1 MNHEY, CDR2 SVGAGI. In DNA, the CDR3 is TGTGCCAGCAGTCACAGGACTCCCTCGGGCTACGAGCAGTACTTC. Its translation is CASSHRTPSGYEQYF.

The genes are TRBV30 and TRBJ2-7; TRBD2 might be the D (5 bases). Trimming left V 3 bases short and J 6 bases short, with 9 bases between. The CDR3 sequence is 11 residues long. Looked up from germline, CDR1 is GTSNPN and CDR2 is SVGIG (reference sequence). The CDR3 coding sequence is TGTGCCTGGAGCGACCGGGGCGAGCAGTACTTC. It codes for CAWSDRGEQYF.

This clonotype appeared many times. The chain combines TRBV28 with TRBJ2-4; possible D gene TRBD2, 5 bases. CDR1 and CDR2 from the germline V gene are MDHEN and SYDVKM. The ends were cut back, 7 bases at V and 5 bases at J, with 6 bases in the middle. CDR3 size: 11 residues. This chain's CDR3 is CASMEENIQYF. The CDR3 coding sequence is TGTGCCAGCATGGAGGAAAACATTCAGTACTTC.

This clonotype was counted at least ten times. The chain joins TRBV5-1 to TRBJ2-2, with D perhaps TRBD1 (5 bases). The CDR3 runs to 16 residues. Per germline, CDR1 SGHRS and CDR2 YFSETQ. V shed 2 bases and J shed 0 bases, with 11 bases lying between them. For the CDR3, the DNA is TGCGCCAGCAGCTTTCAGGCAGGGCCGAACACCGGGGAGCTGTTTTTT. This translates into CASSFQAGPNTGELFF.

This clonotype was counted many times. The rearrangement uses TRBV6-1 and TRBJ2-6; D not certain. This CDR3 is built from 16 residues. Germline CDR1 reads MNHNS; CDR2 reads SASEGT. V lost 0 bases and J lost 4, with 10 bases in between. CDR3 region: CASSEALGQGANVLTF. The CDR3 DNA reads TGTGCCAGCAGTGAAGCGCTAGGGCAGGGGGCCAACGTCCTGACTTTC.

The chain joins TRBV30 to TRBJ1-2, with D possibly being TRBD1 (6 bases). Trimming removed 4 bases from V and 4 bases from J, with 10 bases in between. There are 12 residues in the CDR3. Germline-derived CDR1 and CDR2 are GTSNPN and SVGIG (reference sequence). Here the CDR3 DNA reads TGTGCCTGGACTGCCAGGGGCTATGGCTACACCTTC. Translated, it gives CAWTARGYGYTF.

This clonotype was counted at least ten times. Here the CDR3 DNA reads TGTGCCAGCAGTCGTGCCGGACGACCGAACACTGAAGCTTTCTTT. Protein product: CASSRAGRPNTEAFF. The chain uses TRBV7-3 and TRBJ1-1; D gene unclear. The CDR3 consists of 15 residues. V lost 6 bases and J lost 1, with 15 bases in between. Looked up from germline, CDR1 is SGHTA and CDR2 is FQGTGA.

This clonotype came up a few times. The chain uses TRBV6-1 and TRBJ2-7, with D possibly matching TRBD2 (6 bases). Germline loops: CDR1 MNHNS, CDR2 SASEGT. The CDR3 is made up of 15 amino acids. V lost 0 bases and J lost 3, with 12 bases in between. The CDR3 DNA sequence: TGTGCCAGCAGTGAAGCGCAGGGCGGGATCTACGAGCAGTACTTC. Protein product: CASSEAQGGIYEQYF.

About this clonotype: One junction end disagrees with the germline gene, perhaps due to a read error. This sequence joins TRBV28 and TRBJ1-2; 7 bases agree with TRBD1. Germline assignment: CDR1 MDHEN and CDR2 SYDVKM. The CDR3 has 15 amino acids. The CDR3 here is CASRPPVQGNYGYIF. The DNA for the CDR3 is TGTGCCAGCAGACCACCGGTACAGGGGAACTATGGCTACATCTTC.

The chain recombines TRBV30 with TRBJ2-2; no firm D call. Trimming removed 0 bases from V and 8 bases from J, with 13 bases in between. In germline, CDR1 is GTSNPN, CDR2 SVGIG (reference sequence). CDR3 length equals 14 residues. Written as DNA, the CDR3 is TGTGCCTGGAGTGTGGAACCAGGCAATGGGGAGCTGTTTTTT. Amino acid sequence: CAWSVEPGNGELFF.

Many counts were recorded for this clonotype. The chain uses TRBV25-1 and TRBJ2-6; D assignment may be TRBD1 or TRBD2 (6 bases each). V was trimmed by 3 bases and J by 1 base, leaving 10 bases between them. There are 16 residues in the CDR3. CDR1 is MGHDK, CDR2 SYGVNS, per germline. The CDR3 loop is CASSDRRGSGANVLTF. For the CDR3, the DNA is TGTGCCAGCAGTGATAGGAGGGGGTCTGGGGCCAACGTCCTGACTTTC.

In this sample, this clonotype turned up many times. The chain joins TRBV12-3 or TRBV12-4 to TRBJ1-5, with a possible D match to TRBD1 (5 bases). Trimming shortened V by 5 bases and J by 10 bases, and 15 bases separated the two germline ends. This CDR3 comprises 13 residues. In DNA, the CDR3 is TGTGCCAGCAGTCACGACCGGGACCTTCCCCAGCATTTT. Translating it yields CASSHDRDLPQHF.

At least ten counts were recorded for this clonotype. In DNA, the CDR3 is TGTGCCACCAGTGAAGACAGTGGGGGTGTGAAGGATACGCAGTATTTT. Amino acid sequence: CATSEDSGGVKDTQYF. This chain uses TRBV24-1 with TRBJ2-3; possibly TRBD1 or TRBD2 for D (5 bases each). The CDR3 covers 16 residues. Trimming cost V 4 bases and J 6 bases, with 19 bases left between them. Germline V CDR1 and CDR2: KGHDR, SFDVKD.

This clonotype has ten or more counts. The chain employs TRBV28 and TRBJ2-7, with 8 bases aligning to TRBD2. Germline V lookup: CDR1 MDHEN, CDR2 SYDVKM. The V gene end was trimmed by 4 bases and the J gene end by 9 bases; junction bases not matched to a gene: 17. The CDR3 is 16 amino acids. DNA of the CDR3: TGTGCCAGCAGTTCACATAGCGGGATACCCTCTTGGGGGCAGTACTTC. It is translated as CASSSHSGIPSWGQYF. Full variable domain (outside the CDR3, taken from reference TRBV28 and TRBJ2-7): DVKVTQSSRYLVKRTGEKVFLECVQDMDHENMFWYRQDPGLGLRLIYFSYDVKMKEKGDIPEGYSVSREKKERFSLILESASTNQTSMYLCASSSHSGIPSWGQYFGPGTRLTVT.

The sample holds a few counts of this clonotype. This rearrangement joins TRBV6-5 to TRBJ2-6, with D possibly being TRBD1 (6 bases). This CDR3 is 21 amino acids long. In germline, CDR1 is MNHEY, CDR2 SVGAGI. The V end was cut by 6 bases, the J end by 0 bases, with 27 bases between. Here the CDR3 DNA reads TGTGCCAGCAGACTGGGAACCGGGACACCTTCCTTTCTCTCTGGGGCCAACGTCCTGACTTTC. This translates into CASRLGTGTPSFLSGANVLTF.

This clonotype has at least ten counts. The gene calls are TRBV4-2 and TRBJ1-1; D is unclear. Germline V gene data show CDR1 as LGHNA and CDR2 as YNFKEQ. This CDR3 is 15 amino acids long. Trimming shortened V by 0 bases and J by 1 base, and 9 bases separated the two germline ends. CDR3 bases: TGTGCCAGCAGCCAAGAGGGAGGGTGGAACACTGAAGCTTTCTTT. Its protein product is CASSQEGGWNTEAFF.

This clonotype was seen many times. The V gene is TRBV28, the J gene TRBJ2-2; D is unclear. This CDR3 comprises 12 residues. Per the germline V gene, CDR1 is MDHEN and CDR2 is SYDVKM. The V gene lost 4 bases and the J gene lost 8 bases, with 8 bases spanning the gap. The CDR3 is CASSYQRGELFF. The CDR3 DNA reads TGTGCCAGCAGTTACCAGAGAGGGGAGCTGTTTTTT.

This clonotype was recorded many times. The V call is TRBV6-1, the J call TRBJ2-7; 11 bases are shared with TRBD1. This CDR3 has 15 residues. Germline trimming cut 6 bases from V and 2 bases from J; bases unmatched to any gene: 6. Germline CDR1 MNHNS, CDR2 SASEGT. In DNA form, the CDR3 reads TGTGCCAGCAGGACACCGGGACAGGGGGCCTACGAGCAGTACTTC. Translating gives CASRTPGQGAYEQYF.

At least ten counts were recorded for this clonotype. The chain couples TRBV24-1 to TRBJ1-2; a weak D match, TRBD1 (6 bases). The germline V gene has CDR1 KGHDR and CDR2 SFDVKD. V lost 6 bases and J lost 2, with 9 bases in between. CDR3 length: 13 residues. CDR3 region: CATSRTDNYGYTF. The CDR3 DNA reads TGTGCCACCAGTCGGACAGACAACTATGGCTACACCTTC.

With regard to this clonotype: One end of the junction does not line up with germline, which may come from a read error. The chain carries TRBV5-1 and TRBJ2-7; 12 nucleotides line up with TRBD2. The CDR3 spans 14 residues. CDR1 and CDR2 (germline): SGHRS, YFSETQ. This CDR3 reads CASSRTSGNYEQCF. CDR3 coding DNA: TGCGCCAGCAGCCGGACTAGCGGGAACTACGAGCAGTGCTTC.

This clonotype has a count of ten or more. This chain uses TRBV24-1 with TRBJ2-5; TRBD2 is a possible D gene (7 bases). Germline-derived CDR1 and CDR2 are KGHDR and SFDVKD. This CDR3 spans 15 amino acids. The CDR3 sequence: CTSFRGATARETQYF. The CDR3, as DNA: TGTACCTCCTTCCGGGGGGCAACCGCCCGGGAGACCCAGTACTTC.

The chain employs TRBV6-5 and TRBJ2-7; D not certain. CDR3 length equals 14 residues. CDR1 is MNHEY and CDR2 is SVGAGI in the germline V gene. V lost 4 bases, J lost 3 bases, and 13 bases lay in between. Written as DNA, the CDR3 is TGTGCCAGCAGTTTGGACCAGGTACTCTACGAGCAGTACTTC. Translation gives CASSLDQVLYEQYF.

This clonotype has a count of ten or more. V usage is TRBV25-1 and J usage is TRBJ2-5; 10 nucleotides agree with TRBD2. V gave up 3 bases and J gave up 5 bases; unmatched junction bases: 6. The germline gives CDR1 MGHDK, CDR2 SYGVNS. The CDR3 runs to 15 residues. The CDR3 here is CASSEALAGVETQYF. The DNA for the CDR3 is TGTGCCAGCAGTGAGGCGCTAGCGGGAGTTGAGACCCAGTACTTC. Full variable domain (missing parts from reference TRBV25-1 and TRBJ2-5): EADIYQTPRYLVIGTGKKITLECSQTMGHDKMYWYQQDPGMELHLIHYSYGVNSTEKGDLSSESTVSRIRTEHFPLTLESARPSHTSQYLCASSEALAGVETQYFGPGTRLLVL.

This clonotype appeared many times. This chain connects TRBV5-1 to TRBJ2-5, with 15 bases matching TRBD2. This CDR3 region has 18 residues. Per the germline V gene, CDR1 is SGHRS and CDR2 is YFSETQ. The V segment lost 0 bases and the J segment 2 bases; nucleotides outside the gene matches: 5. The CDR3 loop is CASSLGRTSGRVQETQYF. The CDR3 DNA is TGCGCCAGCAGCTTGGGCCGGACTAGCGGGAGGGTACAAGAGACCCAGTACTTC. The full variable domain, in which reference TRBV5-1 and TRBJ2-5 provide the parts outside the CDR3, is KAGVTQTPRYLIKTRGQQVTLSCSPISGHRSVSWYQQTPGQGLQFLFEYFSETQRNKGNFPGRFSGRQFSNSRSEMNVSTLELGDSALYLCASSLGRTSGRVQETQYFGPGTRLLVL.

In this sample, this clonotype turned up many times. This chain connects TRBV6-2 or TRBV6-3 to TRBJ2-7; TRBD1 agrees at 7 bases. This CDR3 comprises 17 residues. The germline gives CDR1 MNHEY, CDR2 SVGEGT. Trimming took 5 bases from V and 0 from J; bases not matched to a gene: 13. CDR3 sequence: CASSLHIAGDSSYEQYF. CDR3 sequence (DNA): TGTGCCAGCAGTCTACACATCGCTGGGGACAGCTCCTACGAGCAGTACTTC.

In its sample, this clonotype was seen a few times. The rearrangement links TRBV20-1 to TRBJ2-6, with D possibly matching TRBD2 (6 bases). The V end was cut by 4 bases, the J end by 0 bases, with 19 bases between. Germline lookup yields CDR1 DFQATT and CDR2 SNEGSKA (reference sequence). CDR3 length equals 18 residues. CDR3 region: CSAKTGTGAFSGANVLTF. The CDR3 DNA reads TGCAGTGCTAAAACCGGGACTGGCGCGTTCTCTGGGGCCAACGTCCTGACTTTC.

This clonotype was counted at least ten times. The rearrangement uses TRBV5-1 and TRBJ1-2; 9 nucleotides line up with TRBD1. CDR3 length: 15 amino acids. Germline loops: CDR1 SGHRS, CDR2 YFSETQ. J gave up 4 bases and V 4 bases, and 8 bases lay outside the gene matches. The CDR3 sequence is CASSGGQGRTYGYTF. The DNA for the CDR3 is TGCGCCAGCAGCGGGGGACAGGGTCGGACCTATGGCTACACCTTC.

At least ten counts were recorded for this clonotype. V usage is TRBV6-5 and J usage is TRBJ2-7; tentative D call: TRBD1 (6 bases). Trimming pared 5 bases from V and 1 base from J, leaving 9 bases between. This CDR3 is built from 13 residues. Germline-derived CDR1 and CDR2 are MNHEY and SVGAGI. For the CDR3, the DNA is TGTGCCAGCAGTAACAGGGTTTCCTACGAGCAGTACTTC. Amino acids: CASSNRVSYEQYF.

This clonotype was counted a single time. At one end the junction does not follow the germline gene, possibly because of a read error. The CDR3 region has the DNA TGTGCCAGCAGGGGGGAGGAGAACACCGGGGAGCTGTGTTTT. Its translation: CASRGEENTGELCF. J is TRBJ2-2 and V is TRBV3-1, with D maybe TRBD2 (6 bases). Germline CDR1 reads LGHDT; CDR2 reads YNNKEL (reference sequence). The length of the CDR3 is 14 residues. The full variable domain, its missing parts supplied by reference TRBV3-1 and TRBJ2-2, is DTAVSQTPKYLVTQMGNDKSIKCEQNLGHDTMYWYKQDSKKFLKIMFSYNNKELIINETVPNRFSPKSPDKAHLNLHINSLELGDSAVYFCASRGEENTGELCFGEGSRLTVL.